Following are 5 T cell receptor beta chains from one sample sequenced in a study of T cell responses to AZD1222 COVID-19 vaccine. Sequenced by immunoSEQ multiplex PCR; TCRdb stores in-frame clones only, minus some. This table holds 150,000 to 180,000 clones, roughly 90% found once. Sequences were derived from peripheral blood, sampled on day 0 of AZD1222 vaccination. These receptors came from an adult in good health.

This chain uses TRBV7-6 with TRBJ1-2; D is uncertain. CDR1 and CDR2 from the germline V gene are SGHVS and FNYEAQ. This CDR3 has 15 residues. The V and J ends lost 5 bases and 0 bases respectively, with 13 bases between them. CDR3 sequence: CASSPEGSANYGYTF. CDR3 nucleotides: TGTGCCAGCAGCCCAGAAGGCAGCGCTAACTATGGCTACACCTTC.

This clone was seen a few times. The CDR3 is CASSLQVLGTEAFF. The CDR3 DNA reads TGTGCCAGCAGCTTACAGGTGTTAGGCACTGAAGCTTTCTTT. The genes are TRBV7-3 and TRBJ1-1; no reliable D call. CDR1 is SGHTA and CDR2 is FQGTGA in the germline V gene. The ends were cut back, 2 bases at V and 4 bases at J, with 11 bases in the middle. The CDR3 contains 14 residues.

The J gene is TRBJ1-2, the V gene TRBV5-4; 7 nucleotides agree with TRBD1. Germline CDR1 reads SGHNT; CDR2 reads YYREEE (reference sequence). V dropped 7 bases and J dropped 0; count of bases not matched to a gene: 9. There are 15 residues in the CDR3. CDR3 in amino acids: CASGTGTATNYGYTF. In DNA, the CDR3 is TGTGCCAGCGGTACCGGGACAGCAACTAACTATGGCTACACCTTC.

The chain combines TRBV7-2 with TRBJ1-5; no clear D. V was clipped by 5 bases and J by 7 bases, with 15 bases between them. Germline-derived CDR1 and CDR2 are SGHTA and FQGNSA. The CDR3 has 14 residues. Here the CDR3 reads CASSNRGGVQPQHF. The CDR3 DNA follows: TGTGCCAGCAGCAACCGTGGAGGAGTCCAGCCCCAGCATTTT.

This rearrangement joins TRBV6-5 to TRBJ2-7, with no clear D. This CDR3 has 14 residues. Germline CDR1 is MNHEY and CDR2 is SVGAGI. V was shortened by 2 bases and J by 6 bases, with 14 bases between the two germline ends. The CDR3 loop is CASSYDLSPLEQYF. The CDR3 DNA reads as TGTGCCAGCAGTTACGATCTTAGCCCCCTCGAGCAGTACTTC.